One and the same sample provided the 5 T cell receptor beta chains below, sequenced in a study of read filtering for tumor transcriptome and immune sequencing. The library was built from about 370 ng RNA with molecular barcoded adaptors for alpha/delta and beta/gamma chains. TCRdb used MiXCR to reprocess the reads, holding one entry per CDR3 protein. Among 100,000 to 150,000 distinct CDR3 sequences listed, over 10% were seen once. Source material: a population of CD138-negative cells sorted from bone marrow. These receptors came from a donor at least 40 years old with multiple myeloma.

Notes on this clonotype: Relative to the germline gene, one junction end is altered; a read error may explain this. This chain links TRBV18 with TRBJ1-1; D perhaps matches TRBD1 (6 bases). The germline V gene has CDR1 KGHSH and CDR2 LQKENI. This CDR3 has 13 residues. The DNA for the CDR3 is TGTGCCAGCTCACCACCGCCGGGGGCTCAAGCTCTCTTT. Translation gives CASSPPPGAQALF.

This clonotype was detected many times. The rearrangement links TRBV14 to TRBJ2-2, with a possible D match to TRBD1 (5 bases). CDR3 length: 14 amino acids. The V end was cut by 3 bases, the J end by 7 bases, with 12 bases between. Germline V gene data show CDR1 as SGHDN and CDR2 as FVKESK. CDR3: CASSHKGASGELFF. The CDR3 coding sequence is TGTGCCAGCAGCCATAAAGGGGCAAGCGGGGAGCTGTTTTTT.

This clonotype was detected many times. The chain joins TRBV6-2 or TRBV6-3 to TRBJ2-7; D might be TRBD2 (6 bases). Germline V gene lookup returns CDR1 MNHEY and CDR2 SVGEGT. The V end was cut by 8 bases, the J end by 0 bases, with 14 bases between. The CDR3 is 14 amino acids. The CDR3 is CASEEAGLSYEQYF. The CDR3 DNA follows: TGTGCCAGCGAGGAAGCGGGTCTCTCCTACGAGCAGTACTTC.

At least ten counts were recorded for this clonotype. The chain has TRBV24-1 and TRBJ1-1; D is possibly TRBD1 (6 bases). This CDR3 has 13 amino acids. Deletions cut 4 bases from V and 2 bases from J, with 7 bases between. Germline V gene data show CDR1 as KGHDR and CDR2 as SFDVKD. CDR3 amino acids: CATSEGANTEAFF. The CDR3 nucleotides are TGTGCCACCAGTGAGGGGGCTAACACTGAAGCTTTCTTT.

This clonotype was seen ten or more times. The chain recombines TRBV29-1 with TRBJ1-5, with TRBD1 matching over 8 bases. The CDR3 is 13 residues long. Per germline, CDR1 SQVTM and CDR2 ANQGSEA. Losses at the gene ends were 6 bases for V and 6 bases for J; bases not matched to a gene: 7. CDR3: CSVPGQGAQPQHF. CDR3 DNA: TGCAGCGTCCCCGGACAGGGAGCTCAGCCCCAGCATTTT.